This T cell receptor beta chain was documented in a study of blood T cell repertoires in COVID-19. TCRdb's copy holds only in-frame clones and misses some; the assay was immunoSEQ multiplex PCR. The sample has around 200,000 clones, around 84% seen once; the top ten hold around 3%. There are a few counts of this clone. The germline CDR1 and CDR2 sequences are ENHRY and SYGVKD. Trimming took 6 bases from V and 1 from J; bases not matched to a gene: 11. The CDR3 loop spans 16 amino acids. The sample was peripheral blood. The V call is TRBV10-3, the J call TRBJ1-1; 7 bases are a match to TRBD1. The clonotype originates from a man aged 35-49 years with active or convalescent COVID-19. CDR3 bases: TGTGCCATCAGCGAAAGACCGACAGGGAGGAACACTGAAGCTTTCTTT. Protein sequence: CAISERPTGRNTEAFF.